This section outlines one T cell receptor (beta chain) sequence together with its context. The sample comes from a study of blood T cell repertoires in COVID-19. Across the whole study: Sites across the United States, Italy and Spain contributed samples from acute and convalescent COVID-19.

The protocol was immunoSEQ multiplex PCR, while the TCRdb copy is restricted to in-frame clones and leaves out a portion. The table has fewer than 350,000 clones, roughly 90% seen once. This CDR3 has 16 amino acids. Germline-derived CDR1 and CDR2 are SGHRS and YFSETQ. The V segment lost 4 bases and the J segment 3 bases; nucleotides outside the gene matches: 13. The material sequenced was peripheral blood. The genes are TRBV5-1 and TRBJ2-7; 7 bases align to TRBD2. This TCR came from a man between 18 and 29 years old with active or convalescent COVID-19. The CDR3 coding sequence is TGCGCCAGCAGCCCGGCGGGAGTAGGAGTATTCTACGAGCAGTACTTC. It is translated as CASSPAGVGVFYEQYF.